This TCR beta chain emerged from a study of shared clonotypes between healthy human individuals. Study findings and constraints: Clonotype sharing among donors, it was expected, would be affected by sequencing depth.

Sequencing used immunoSEQ multiplex PCR; TCRdb keeps in-frame clones, though not all of them. The sample shows about 1.1 million clones, 78% of them seen only once. In the case of this clone: As yet, its antigen is unknown.

The germline CDR1 and CDR2 sequences are WNHNN and SYGVQD (reference sequence). This CDR3 comprises 18 residues. Trimming took off 0 bases at V and 1 base at J, with 18 bases between the two ends. V gene TRBV10-1 combines with J gene TRBJ2-5, with D possibly matching TRBD1 (6 bases). What was sequenced was memory CD4+ T cells from PBMCs. Subset specified: CD45RA-negative fraction. The clonotype comes from a man between 18 and 29 years old in good health. Some clones in this sample may be carry-over from other donors' samples. CDR3 sequence reads: CASSESLGAGGLQETQYF. For the CDR3, the DNA is TGCGCCAGCAGTGAGTCGCTCGGGGCTGGGGGCCTCCAAGAGACCCAGTACTTC.